This TCR beta chain was captured in a study of OX40 agonist ivuxolimab in advanced cancers. Study information: Patient treatment consisted of intravenous ivuxolimab administration every 2 weeks at 0.01 to 10 mg/kg. Hepatocellular carcinoma, melanoma, renal cell or head and neck cancer occurred in dose-escalation patients.

This clone was recorded a few times. This table comes from immunoSEQ multiplex PCR, and its TCRdb copy is limited to in-frame clones, with some not included. The repertoire holds around 100,000 clones, about 91% seen once, with under 0.35% in the top ten. This TCR was sampled from an adult with an advanced solid tumor such as melanoma, head and neck, liver or kidney cancer. The sequenced sample was CD4+ or CD8+ T cells sorted from blood, obtained in a trial of the OX40 agonist ivuxolimab.

The CDR3 coding sequence is TGTGCCAGCAGTTTTCGGCCGGCCAATGAGCAGTTCTTC. This codes for CASSFRPANEQFF. The V and J genes are TRBV28 and TRBJ2-1; D remains unclear. Germline V gene data show CDR1 as MDHEN and CDR2 as SYDVKM. The ends were cut back, 3 bases at V and 6 bases at J, with 9 bases in the middle. The CDR3 consists of 13 residues.